The sequence of this T cell receptor (beta chain) was determined in a study of cytomegalovirus exposure and HLA in healthy donors. General observations from the study: Apparent HLA restriction characterized most CMV-associated TCR beta chains in a later analysis. Several of the most significant clusters appeared linked to common viral pathogens, based on a later analysis. The number of N-insertions in an Asian-associated ancestry cluster was reportedly below the roughly 660-donor mean in a later analysis.

Details on this clone: Its antigen remains unidentified.

PCR employed 60 Vbeta and 13 Jbeta primers. The method was immunoSEQ multiplex PCR; TCRdb's version includes in-frame clones alone and lacks a portion of them. The repertoire consists of over 100,000 clones, with 69% occurring once and the leading ten covering 4.5% to 5.5%. The sequence was obtained from a woman aged 70-85 years in good health and CMV-seropositive. Sequenced: PBMCs.

The CDR3 DNA reads as TGTGCCAGCAGCTTGTCCCTGCGGGCGGGGTACAATGAGCAGTTCTTC. It is translated as CASSLSLRAGYNEQFF. The chain joins TRBV7-8 to TRBJ2-1; the D gene is possibly TRBD2 (6 bases). CDR1 and CDR2 (germline): SGHVS, FQNEAQ. Between the trimmed V and J ends, which lost 3 bases and 4 bases, there was a span of 16 bases. This CDR3 contains 16 residues.